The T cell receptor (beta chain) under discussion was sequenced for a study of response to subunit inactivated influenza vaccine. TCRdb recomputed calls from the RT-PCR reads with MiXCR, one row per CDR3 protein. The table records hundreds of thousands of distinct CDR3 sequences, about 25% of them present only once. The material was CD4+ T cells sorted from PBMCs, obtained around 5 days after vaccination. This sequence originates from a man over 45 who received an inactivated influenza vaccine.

The CDR3 bases are TGTGCCAGCAGCCCCTCCCGCAATGAGCAGTTCTTC. This sequence encodes CASSPSRNEQFF. The chain employs TRBV7-2 and TRBJ2-1; D not resolved. Between the trimmed V and J ends, which lost 5 bases and 6 bases, there was a span of 8 bases. Germline CDR1 and CDR2: SGHTA and FQGNSA. This CDR3 contains 12 residues. The whole variable domain, remainder taken from reference TRBV7-2 and TRBJ2-1, is GAGVSQSPSNKVTEKGKDVELRCDPISGHTALYWYRQSLGQGLEFLIYFQGNSAPDKSGLPSDRFSAERTGGSVSTLTIQRTQQEDSAVYLCASSPSRNEQFFGPGTRLTVL.